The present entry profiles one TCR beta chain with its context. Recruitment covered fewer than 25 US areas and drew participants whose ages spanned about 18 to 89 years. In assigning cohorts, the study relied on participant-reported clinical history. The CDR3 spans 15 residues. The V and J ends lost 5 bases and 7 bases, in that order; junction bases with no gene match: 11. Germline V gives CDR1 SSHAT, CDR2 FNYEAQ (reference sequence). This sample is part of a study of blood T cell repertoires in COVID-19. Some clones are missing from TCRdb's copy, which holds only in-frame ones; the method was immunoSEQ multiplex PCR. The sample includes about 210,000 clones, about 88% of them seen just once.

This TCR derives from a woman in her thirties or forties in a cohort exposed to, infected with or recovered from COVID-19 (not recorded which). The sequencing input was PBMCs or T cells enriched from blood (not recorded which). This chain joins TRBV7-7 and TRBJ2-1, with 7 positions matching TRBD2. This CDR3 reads CASSPGGLPGNEQFF. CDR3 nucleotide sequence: TGTGCCAGCAGCCCGGGGGGACTTCCGGGGAATGAGCAGTTCTTC.